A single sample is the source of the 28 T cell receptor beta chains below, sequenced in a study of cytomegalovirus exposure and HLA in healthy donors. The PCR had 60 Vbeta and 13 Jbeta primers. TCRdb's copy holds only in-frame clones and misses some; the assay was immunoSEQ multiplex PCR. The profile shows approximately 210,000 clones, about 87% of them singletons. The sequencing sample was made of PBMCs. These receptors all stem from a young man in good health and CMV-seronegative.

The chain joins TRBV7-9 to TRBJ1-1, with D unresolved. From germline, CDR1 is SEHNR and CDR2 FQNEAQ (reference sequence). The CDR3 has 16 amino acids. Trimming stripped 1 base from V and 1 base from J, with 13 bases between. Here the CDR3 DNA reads TGTGCCAGCAGCTTAGTTGTTGCAGAAACGAACACTGAAGCTTTCTTT. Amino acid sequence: CASSLVVAETNTEAFF. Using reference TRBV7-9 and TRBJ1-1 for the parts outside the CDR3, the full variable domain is DTGVSQNPRHKITKRGQNVTFRCDPISEHNRLYWYRQTLGQGPEFLTYFQNEAQLEKSRLLSDRFSAERPKGSFSTLEIQRTEQGDSAMYLCASSLVVAETNTEAFFGQGTRLTVV.

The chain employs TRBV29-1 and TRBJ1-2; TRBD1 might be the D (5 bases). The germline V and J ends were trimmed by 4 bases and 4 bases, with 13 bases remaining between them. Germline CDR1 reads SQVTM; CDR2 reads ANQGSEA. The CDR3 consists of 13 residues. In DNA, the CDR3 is TGCAGCGTTGTGGAGGGGCTTGGCTATGGCTACACCTTC. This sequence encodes CSVVEGLGYGYTF.

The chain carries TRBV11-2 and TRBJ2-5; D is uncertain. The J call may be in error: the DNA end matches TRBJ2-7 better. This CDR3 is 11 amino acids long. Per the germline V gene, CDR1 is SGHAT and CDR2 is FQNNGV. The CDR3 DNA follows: TGTGCCAGCAGCTGGGGCTACGAGCAGTACTTC. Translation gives CASSWGYEQYF.

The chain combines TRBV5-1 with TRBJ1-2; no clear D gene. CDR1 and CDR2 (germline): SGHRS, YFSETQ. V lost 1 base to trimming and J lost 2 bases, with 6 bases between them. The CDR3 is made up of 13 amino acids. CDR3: CASSLTENYGYTF. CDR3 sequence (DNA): TGCGCCAGCAGCTTGACGGAGAACTATGGCTACACCTTC.

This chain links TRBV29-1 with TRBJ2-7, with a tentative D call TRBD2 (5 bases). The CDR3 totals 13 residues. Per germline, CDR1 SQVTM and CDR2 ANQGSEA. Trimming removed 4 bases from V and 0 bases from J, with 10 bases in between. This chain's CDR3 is CSVVRVGSYEQYF. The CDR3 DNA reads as TGCAGCGTTGTGCGGGTGGGCTCCTACGAGCAGTACTTC.

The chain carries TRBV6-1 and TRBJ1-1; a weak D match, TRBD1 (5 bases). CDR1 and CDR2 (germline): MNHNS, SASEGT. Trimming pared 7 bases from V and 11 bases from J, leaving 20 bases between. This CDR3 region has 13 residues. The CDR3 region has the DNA TGTGCCAGCATAAACCCGGGAGACAGTGAGGCTTTCTTT. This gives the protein CASINPGDSEAFF.

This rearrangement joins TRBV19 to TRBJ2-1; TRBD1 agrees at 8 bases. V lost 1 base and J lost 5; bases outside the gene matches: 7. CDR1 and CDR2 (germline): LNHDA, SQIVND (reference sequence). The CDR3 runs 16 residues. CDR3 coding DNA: TGTGCCAGTAGTATAGCCCCCCGGACAGGGAACAATGAGCAGTTCTTC. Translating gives CASSIAPRTGNNEQFF.

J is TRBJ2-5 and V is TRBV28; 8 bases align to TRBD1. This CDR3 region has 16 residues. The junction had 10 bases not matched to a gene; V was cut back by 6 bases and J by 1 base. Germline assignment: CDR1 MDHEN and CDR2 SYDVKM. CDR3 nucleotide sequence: TGTGCCAGCAGGGACCGGGACAGGACGCGCCAAGAGACCCAGTACTTC. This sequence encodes CASRDRDRTRQETQYF.

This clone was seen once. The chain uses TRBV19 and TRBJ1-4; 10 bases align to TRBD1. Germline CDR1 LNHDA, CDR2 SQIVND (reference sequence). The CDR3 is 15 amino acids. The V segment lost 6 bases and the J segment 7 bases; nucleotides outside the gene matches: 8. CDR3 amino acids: CASSARDRGLEKLFF. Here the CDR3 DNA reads TGTGCCAGTAGCGCCCGGGACAGGGGACTTGAAAAACTGTTTTTT. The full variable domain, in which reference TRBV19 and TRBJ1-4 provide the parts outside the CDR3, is DGGITQSPKYLFRKEGQNVTLSCEQNLNHDAMYWYRQDPGQGLRLIYYSQIVNDFQKGDIAEGYSVSREKKESFPLTVTSAQKNPTAFYLCASSARDRGLEKLFFGSGTQLSVL.

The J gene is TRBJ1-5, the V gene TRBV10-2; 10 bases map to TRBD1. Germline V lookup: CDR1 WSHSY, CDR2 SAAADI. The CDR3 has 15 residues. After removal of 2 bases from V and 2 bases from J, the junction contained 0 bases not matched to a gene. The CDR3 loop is CASSEGTGGNQPQHF. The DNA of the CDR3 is TGCGCCAGCAGTGAGGGGACAGGGGGCAATCAGCCCCAGCATTTT.

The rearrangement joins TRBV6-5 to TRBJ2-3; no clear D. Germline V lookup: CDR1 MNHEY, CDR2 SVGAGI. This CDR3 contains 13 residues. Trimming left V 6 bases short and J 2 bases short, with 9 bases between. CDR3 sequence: CASSMTATDTQYF. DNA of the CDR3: TGTGCCAGCAGCATGACTGCCACAGATACGCAGTATTTT.

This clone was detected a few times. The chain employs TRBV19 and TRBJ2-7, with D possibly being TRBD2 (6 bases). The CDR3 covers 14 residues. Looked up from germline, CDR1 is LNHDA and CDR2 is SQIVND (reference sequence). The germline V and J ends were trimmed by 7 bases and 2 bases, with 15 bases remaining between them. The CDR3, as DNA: TGTGCCAGTACCCCGGGGAGGCCCCCCTACGAGCAGTACTTC. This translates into CASTPGRPPYEQYF.

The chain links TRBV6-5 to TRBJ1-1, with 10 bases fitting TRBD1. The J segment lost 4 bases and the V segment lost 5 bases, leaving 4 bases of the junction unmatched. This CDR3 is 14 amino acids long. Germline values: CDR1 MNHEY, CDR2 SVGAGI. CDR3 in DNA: TGTGCCAGCAGTCGACAGGGGGCGGCCACTGAAGCTTTCTTT. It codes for CASSRQGAATEAFF.

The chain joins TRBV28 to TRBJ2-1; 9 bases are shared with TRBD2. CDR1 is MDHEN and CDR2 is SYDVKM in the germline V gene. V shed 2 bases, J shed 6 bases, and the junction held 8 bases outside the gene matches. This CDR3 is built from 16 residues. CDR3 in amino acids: CASSLLAGPPGNEQFF. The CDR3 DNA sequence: TGTGCCAGCAGTTTACTAGCGGGACCTCCTGGCAATGAGCAGTTCTTC. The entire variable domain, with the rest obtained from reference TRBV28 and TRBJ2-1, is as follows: DVKVTQSSRYLVKRTGEKVFLECVQDMDHENMFWYRQDPGLGLRLIYFSYDVKMKEKGDIPEGYSVSREKKERFSLILESASTNQTSMYLCASSLLAGPPGNEQFFGPGTRLTVL.

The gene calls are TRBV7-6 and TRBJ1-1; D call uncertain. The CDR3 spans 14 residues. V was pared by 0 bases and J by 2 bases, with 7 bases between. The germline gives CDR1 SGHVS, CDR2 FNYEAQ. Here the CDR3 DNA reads TGTGCCAGCAGCTTAGCGGGAGTTAACACTGAAGCTTTCTTT. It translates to CASSLAGVNTEAFF.

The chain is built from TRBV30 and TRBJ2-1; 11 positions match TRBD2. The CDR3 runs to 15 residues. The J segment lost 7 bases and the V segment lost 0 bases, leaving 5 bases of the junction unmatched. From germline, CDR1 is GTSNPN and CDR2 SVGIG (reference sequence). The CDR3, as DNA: TGTGCCTGGAGTGTACCGGCTAGCGGGAGGAATGAGCAGTTCTTC. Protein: CAWSVPASGRNEQFF.

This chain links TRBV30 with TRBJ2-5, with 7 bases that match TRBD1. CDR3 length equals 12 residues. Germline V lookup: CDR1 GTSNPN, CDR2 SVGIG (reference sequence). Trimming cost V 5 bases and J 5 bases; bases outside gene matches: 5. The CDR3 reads CAWDRVIETQYF. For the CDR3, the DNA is TGTGCCTGGGACAGGGTAATTGAGACCCAGTACTTC.

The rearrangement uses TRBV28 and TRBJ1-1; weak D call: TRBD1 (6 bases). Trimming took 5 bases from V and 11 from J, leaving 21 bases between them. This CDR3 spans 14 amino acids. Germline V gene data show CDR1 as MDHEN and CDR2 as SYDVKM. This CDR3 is CASSALTSGAWAFF. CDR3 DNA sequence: TGTGCCAGCAGTGCGCTGACTTCAGGGGCTTGGGCTTTCTTT.

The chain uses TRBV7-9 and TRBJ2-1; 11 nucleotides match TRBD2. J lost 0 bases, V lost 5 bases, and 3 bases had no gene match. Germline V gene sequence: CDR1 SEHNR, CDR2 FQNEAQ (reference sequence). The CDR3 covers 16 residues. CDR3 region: CASSPSGGISYNEQFF. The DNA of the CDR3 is TGTGCCAGCAGCCCTAGCGGGGGGATCTCCTACAATGAGCAGTTCTTC. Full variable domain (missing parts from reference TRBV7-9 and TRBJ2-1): DTGVSQNPRHKITKRGQNVTFRCDPISEHNRLYWYRQTLGQGPEFLTYFQNEAQLEKSRLLSDRFSAERPKGSFSTLEIQRTEQGDSAMYLCASSPSGGISYNEQFFGPGTRLTVL.

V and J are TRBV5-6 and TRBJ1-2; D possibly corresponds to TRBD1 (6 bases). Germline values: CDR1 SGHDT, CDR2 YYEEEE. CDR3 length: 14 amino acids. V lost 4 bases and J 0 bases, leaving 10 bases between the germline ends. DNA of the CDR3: TGTGCCAGCAGCCCGAACAGGGCTAACTATGGCTACACCTTC. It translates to CASSPNRANYGYTF. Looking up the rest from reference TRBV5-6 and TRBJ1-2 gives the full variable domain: DAGVTQSPTHLIKTRGQQVTLRCSPKSGHDTVSWYQQALGQGPQFIFQYYEEEERQRGNFPDRFSGHQFPNYSSELNVNALLLGDSALYLCASSPNRANYGYTFGSGTRLTVV.

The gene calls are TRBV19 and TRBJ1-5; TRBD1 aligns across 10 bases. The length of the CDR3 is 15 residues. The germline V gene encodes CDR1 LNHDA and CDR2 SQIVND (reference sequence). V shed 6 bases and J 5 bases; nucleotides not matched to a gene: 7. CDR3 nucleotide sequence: TGTGCCAGTAGAGACGGACAGGGGGTGGATCAGCCCCAGCATTTT. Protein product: CASRDGQGVDQPQHF.

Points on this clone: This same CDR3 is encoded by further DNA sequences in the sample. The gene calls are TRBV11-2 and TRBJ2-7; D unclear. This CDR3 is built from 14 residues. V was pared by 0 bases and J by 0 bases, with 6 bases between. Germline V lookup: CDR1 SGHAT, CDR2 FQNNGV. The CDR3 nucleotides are TGTGCCAGCAGCTTAGAATACAGCTCCTACGAGCAGTACTTC. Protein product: CASSLEYSSYEQYF.

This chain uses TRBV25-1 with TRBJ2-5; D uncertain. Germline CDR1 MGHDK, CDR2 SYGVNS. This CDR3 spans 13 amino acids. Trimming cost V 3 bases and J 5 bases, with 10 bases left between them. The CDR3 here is CASSDNSRETQYF. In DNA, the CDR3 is TGTGCCAGCAGTGACAATTCCAGGGAGACCCAGTACTTC.

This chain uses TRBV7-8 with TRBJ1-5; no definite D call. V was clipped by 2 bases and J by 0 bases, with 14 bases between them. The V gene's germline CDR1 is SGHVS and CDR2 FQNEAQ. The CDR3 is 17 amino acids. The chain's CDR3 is CASSLSKIGLSNQPQHF. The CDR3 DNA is TGTGCCAGCAGCTTAAGTAAGATAGGACTTAGCAATCAGCCCCAGCATTTT.

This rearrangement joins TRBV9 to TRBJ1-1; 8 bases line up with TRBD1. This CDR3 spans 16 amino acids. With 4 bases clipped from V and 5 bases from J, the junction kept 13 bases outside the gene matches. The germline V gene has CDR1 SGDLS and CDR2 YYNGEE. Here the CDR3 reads CASSPRDRRLGTEAFF. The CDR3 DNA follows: TGTGCCAGCAGCCCCCGGGACAGGAGGCTTGGGACTGAAGCTTTCTTT.

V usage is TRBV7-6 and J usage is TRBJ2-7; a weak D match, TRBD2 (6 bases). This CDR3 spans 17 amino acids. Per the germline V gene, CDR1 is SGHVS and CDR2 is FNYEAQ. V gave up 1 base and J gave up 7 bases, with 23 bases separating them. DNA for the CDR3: TGTGCCAGCAGCTTAGGACCCCCTGCAGGCGGGAAGGGAGAGCAGTACTTC. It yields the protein CASSLGPPAGGKGEQYF.

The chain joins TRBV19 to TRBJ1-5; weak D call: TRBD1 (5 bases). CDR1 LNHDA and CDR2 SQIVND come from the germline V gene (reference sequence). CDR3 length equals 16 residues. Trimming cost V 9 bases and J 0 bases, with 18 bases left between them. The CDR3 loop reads CASWTSVPDSNQPQHF. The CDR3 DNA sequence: TGTGCCAGCTGGACATCAGTCCCGGATAGCAATCAGCCCCAGCATTTT.

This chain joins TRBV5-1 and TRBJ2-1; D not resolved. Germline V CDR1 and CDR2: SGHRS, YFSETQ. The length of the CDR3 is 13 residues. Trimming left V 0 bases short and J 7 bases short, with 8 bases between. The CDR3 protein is CASSLVRGNEQFF. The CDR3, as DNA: TGCGCCAGCAGCTTGGTACGCGGAAATGAGCAGTTCTTC.